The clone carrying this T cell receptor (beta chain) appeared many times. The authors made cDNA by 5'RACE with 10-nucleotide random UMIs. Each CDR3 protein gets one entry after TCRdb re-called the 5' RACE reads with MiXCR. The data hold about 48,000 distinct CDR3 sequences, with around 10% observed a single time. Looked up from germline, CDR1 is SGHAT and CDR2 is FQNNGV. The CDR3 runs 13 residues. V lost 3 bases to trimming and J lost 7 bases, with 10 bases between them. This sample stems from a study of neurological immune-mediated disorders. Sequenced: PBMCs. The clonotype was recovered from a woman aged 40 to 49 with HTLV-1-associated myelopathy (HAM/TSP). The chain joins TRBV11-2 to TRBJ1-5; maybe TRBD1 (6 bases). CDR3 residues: CASSLGGGQPQHF. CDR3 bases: TGTGCCAGCAGCTTGGGGGGCGGCCAGCCCCAGCATTTT.